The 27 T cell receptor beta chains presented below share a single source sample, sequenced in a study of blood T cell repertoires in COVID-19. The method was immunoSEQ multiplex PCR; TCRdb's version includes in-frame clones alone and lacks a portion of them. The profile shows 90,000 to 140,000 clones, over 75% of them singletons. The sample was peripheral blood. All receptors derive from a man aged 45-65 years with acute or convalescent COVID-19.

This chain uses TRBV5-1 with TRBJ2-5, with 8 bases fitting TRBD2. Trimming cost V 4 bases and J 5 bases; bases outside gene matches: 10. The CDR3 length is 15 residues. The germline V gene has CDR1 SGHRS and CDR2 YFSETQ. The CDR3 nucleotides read TGCGCCAGCAGCGTCGGGGGGGACACCGGGGAGACCCAGTACTTC. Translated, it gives CASSVGGDTGETQYF.

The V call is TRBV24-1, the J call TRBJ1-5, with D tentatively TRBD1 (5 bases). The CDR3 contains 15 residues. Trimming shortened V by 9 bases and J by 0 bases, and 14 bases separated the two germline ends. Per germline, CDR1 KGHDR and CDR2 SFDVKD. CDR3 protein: CATSAQDNSNQPQHF. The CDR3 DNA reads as TGTGCCACCTCCGCCCAGGACAATAGCAATCAGCCCCAGCATTTT.

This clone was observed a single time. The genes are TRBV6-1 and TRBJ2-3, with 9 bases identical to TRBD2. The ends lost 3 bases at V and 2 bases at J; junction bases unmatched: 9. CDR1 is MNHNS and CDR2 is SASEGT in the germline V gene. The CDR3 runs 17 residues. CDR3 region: CASSDRGLALPTDTQYF. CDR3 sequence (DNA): TGTGCCAGCAGTGACCGGGGACTAGCTCTACCCACAGATACGCAGTATTTT.

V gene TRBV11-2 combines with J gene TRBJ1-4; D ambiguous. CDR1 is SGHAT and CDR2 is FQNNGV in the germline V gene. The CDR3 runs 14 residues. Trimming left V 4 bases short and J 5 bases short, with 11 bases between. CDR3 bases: TGTGCCAGCAGCTCATCGGTTAGCAATGAAAAACTGTTTTTT. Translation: CASSSSVSNEKLFF.

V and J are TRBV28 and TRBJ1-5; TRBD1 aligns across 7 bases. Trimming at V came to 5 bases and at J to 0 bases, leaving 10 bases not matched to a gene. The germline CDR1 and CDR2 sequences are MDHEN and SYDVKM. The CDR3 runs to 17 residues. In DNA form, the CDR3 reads TGTGCCAGCAGTCCCCGAGACAGGGCAAGTAGCAATCAGCCCCAGCATTTT. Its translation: CASSPRDRASSNQPQHF.

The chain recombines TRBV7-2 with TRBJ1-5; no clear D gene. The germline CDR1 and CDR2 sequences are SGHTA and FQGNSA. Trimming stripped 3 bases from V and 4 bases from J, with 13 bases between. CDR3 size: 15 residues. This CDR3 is CASSFVGRSNQPQHF. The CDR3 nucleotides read TGTGCCAGCAGCTTTGTGGGCAGGTCGAATCAGCCCCAGCATTTT. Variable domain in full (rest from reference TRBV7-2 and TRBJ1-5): GAGVSQSPSNKVTEKGKDVELRCDPISGHTALYWYRQSLGQGLEFLIYFQGNSAPDKSGLPSDRFSAERTGGSVSTLTIQRTQQEDSAVYLCASSFVGRSNQPQHFGDGTRLSIL.

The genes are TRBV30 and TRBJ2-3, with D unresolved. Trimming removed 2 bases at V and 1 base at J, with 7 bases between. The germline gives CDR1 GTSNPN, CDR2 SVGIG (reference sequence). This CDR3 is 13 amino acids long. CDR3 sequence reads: CAWSRSGTDTQYF. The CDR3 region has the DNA TGTGCCTGGAGTCGATCAGGCACAGATACGCAGTATTTT.

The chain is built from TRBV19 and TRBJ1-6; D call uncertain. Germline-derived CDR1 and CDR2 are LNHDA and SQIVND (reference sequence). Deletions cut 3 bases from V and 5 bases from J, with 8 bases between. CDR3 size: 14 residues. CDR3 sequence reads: CASSIGLNNSPLHF. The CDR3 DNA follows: TGTGCCAGTAGTATTGGACTGAATAATTCACCCCTCCACTTT. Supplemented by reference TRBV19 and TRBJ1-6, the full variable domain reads DGGITQSPKYLFRKEGQNVTLSCEQNLNHDAMYWYRQDPGQGLRLIYYSQIVNDFQKGDIAEGYSVSREKKESFPLTVTSAQKNPTAFYLCASSIGLNNSPLHFGNGTRLTVT.

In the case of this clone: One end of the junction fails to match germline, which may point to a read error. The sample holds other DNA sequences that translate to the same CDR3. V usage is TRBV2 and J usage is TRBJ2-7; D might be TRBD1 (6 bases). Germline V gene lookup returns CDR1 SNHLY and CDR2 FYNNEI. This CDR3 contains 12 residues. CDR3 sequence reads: CASRQGMWEQYF. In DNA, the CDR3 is TGCGCCAGCAGGCAGGGGATGTGGGAGCAGTACTTC.

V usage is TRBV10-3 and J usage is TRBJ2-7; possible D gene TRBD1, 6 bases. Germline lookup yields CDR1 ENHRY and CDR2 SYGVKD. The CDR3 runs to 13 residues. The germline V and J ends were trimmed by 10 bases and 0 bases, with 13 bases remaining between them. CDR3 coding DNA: TGTGCCAGTCTACAGGGCAGCTCCTACGAGCAGTACTTC. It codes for CASLQGSSYEQYF.

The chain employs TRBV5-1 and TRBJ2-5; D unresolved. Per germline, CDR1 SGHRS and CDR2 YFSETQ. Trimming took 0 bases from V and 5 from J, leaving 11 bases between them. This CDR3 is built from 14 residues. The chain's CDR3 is CASSLDAVSETQYF. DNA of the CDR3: TGCGCCAGCAGCTTGGACGCGGTGTCCGAGACCCAGTACTTC.

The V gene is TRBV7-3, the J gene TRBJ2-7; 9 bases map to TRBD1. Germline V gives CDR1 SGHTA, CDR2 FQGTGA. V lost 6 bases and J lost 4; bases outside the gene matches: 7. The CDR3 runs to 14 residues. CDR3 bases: TGTGCCAGCAGGCTCCGGGACAGGGCTTACGAGCAGTACTTC. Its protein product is CASRLRDRAYEQYF.

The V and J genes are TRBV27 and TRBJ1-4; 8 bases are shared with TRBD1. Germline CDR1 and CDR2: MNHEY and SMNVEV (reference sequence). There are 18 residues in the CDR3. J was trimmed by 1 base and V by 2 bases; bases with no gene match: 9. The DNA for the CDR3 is TGTGCCAGCAGTTTAGAGCCCAGGGGGCTTGGAACTAATGAAAAACTGTTTTTT. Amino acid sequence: CASSLEPRGLGTNEKLFF.

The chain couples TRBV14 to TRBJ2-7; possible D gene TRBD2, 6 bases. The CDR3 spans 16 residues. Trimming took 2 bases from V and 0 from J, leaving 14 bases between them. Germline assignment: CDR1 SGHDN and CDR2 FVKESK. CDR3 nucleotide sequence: TGTGCCAGCAGCCAATTAGGCGGGACCTCCTCCTACGAGCAGTACTTC. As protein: CASSQLGGTSSYEQYF.

CDR3 nucleotides: TGTGCCAGCAGCCGGGGGACTAGCGGGAGGAACGAGCAGTACTTC. Translation gives CASSRGTSGRNEQYF. The genes are TRBV3-1 (or the pseudogene TRBV3-2) and TRBJ2-7, with 15 bases identical to TRBD2. CDR3 size: 15 residues. J was trimmed by 5 bases and V by 4 bases; bases with no gene match: 3. The germline V gene has CDR1 LGHDT and CDR2 YNNKEL (reference sequence).

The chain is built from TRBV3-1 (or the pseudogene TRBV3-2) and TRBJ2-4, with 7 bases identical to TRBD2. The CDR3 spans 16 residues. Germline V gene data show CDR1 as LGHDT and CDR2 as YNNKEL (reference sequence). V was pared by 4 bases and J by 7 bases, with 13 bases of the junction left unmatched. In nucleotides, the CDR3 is TGTGCCAGCAGCCCCGCACTGCGAGCGGGGAGGAACATTCAGTACTTC. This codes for CASSPALRAGRNIQYF.

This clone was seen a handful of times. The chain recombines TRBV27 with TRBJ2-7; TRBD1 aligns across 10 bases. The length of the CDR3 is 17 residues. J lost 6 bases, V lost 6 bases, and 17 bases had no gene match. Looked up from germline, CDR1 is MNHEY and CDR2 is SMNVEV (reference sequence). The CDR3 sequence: CASRKSITGTGDFEQYF. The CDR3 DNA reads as TGTGCCAGCAGAAAAAGCATTACCGGGACAGGGGACTTCGAGCAGTACTTC.

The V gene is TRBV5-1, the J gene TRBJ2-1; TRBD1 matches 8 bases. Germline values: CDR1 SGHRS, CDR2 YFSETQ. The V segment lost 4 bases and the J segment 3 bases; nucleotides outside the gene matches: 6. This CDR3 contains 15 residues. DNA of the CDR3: TGCGCCAGCAGCCCGACAGGGGACAACTACAATGAGCAGTTCTTC. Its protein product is CASSPTGDNYNEQFF.

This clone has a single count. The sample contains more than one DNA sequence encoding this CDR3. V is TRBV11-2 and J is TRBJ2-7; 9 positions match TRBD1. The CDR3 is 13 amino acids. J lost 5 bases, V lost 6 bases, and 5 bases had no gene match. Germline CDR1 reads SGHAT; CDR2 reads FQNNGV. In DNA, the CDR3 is TGTGCCAGCAGTCTGGACAGGGGTGACGAGCAGTACTTC. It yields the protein CASSLDRGDEQYF.

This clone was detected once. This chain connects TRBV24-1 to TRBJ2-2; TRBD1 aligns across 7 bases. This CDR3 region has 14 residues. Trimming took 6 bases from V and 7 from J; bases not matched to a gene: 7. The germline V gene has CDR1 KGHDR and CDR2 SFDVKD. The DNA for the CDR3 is TGTGCCACCAGTCCCGACAGGGAAGACGGGGAGCTGTTTTTT. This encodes CATSPDREDGELFF.

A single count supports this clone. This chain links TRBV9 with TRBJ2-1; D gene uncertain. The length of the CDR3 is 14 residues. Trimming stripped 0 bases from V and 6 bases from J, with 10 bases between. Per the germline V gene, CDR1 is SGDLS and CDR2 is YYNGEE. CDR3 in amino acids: CASSVVRSGNEQFF. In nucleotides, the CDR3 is TGTGCCAGCAGCGTAGTGCGGTCGGGCAATGAGCAGTTCTTC.

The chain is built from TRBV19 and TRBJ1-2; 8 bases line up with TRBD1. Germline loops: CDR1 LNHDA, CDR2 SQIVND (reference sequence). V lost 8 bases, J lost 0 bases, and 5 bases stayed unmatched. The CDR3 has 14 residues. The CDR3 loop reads CASRTGQANYGYTF. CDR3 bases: TGTGCCAGTCGGACAGGGCAAGCTAACTATGGCTACACCTTC.

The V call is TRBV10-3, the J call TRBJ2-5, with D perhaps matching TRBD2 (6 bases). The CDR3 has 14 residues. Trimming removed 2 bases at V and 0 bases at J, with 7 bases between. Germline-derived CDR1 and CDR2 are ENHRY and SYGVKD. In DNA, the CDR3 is TGTGCCATCAGTGAGGGGGACTACCAAGAGACCCAGTACTTC. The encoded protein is CAISEGDYQETQYF.

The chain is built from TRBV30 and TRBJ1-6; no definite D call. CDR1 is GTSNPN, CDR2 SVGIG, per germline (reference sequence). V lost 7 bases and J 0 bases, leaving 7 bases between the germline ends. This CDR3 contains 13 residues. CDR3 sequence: CALVSSYNSPLHF. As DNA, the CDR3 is TGTGCCTTGGTTAGCTCCTATAATTCACCCCTCCACTTT.

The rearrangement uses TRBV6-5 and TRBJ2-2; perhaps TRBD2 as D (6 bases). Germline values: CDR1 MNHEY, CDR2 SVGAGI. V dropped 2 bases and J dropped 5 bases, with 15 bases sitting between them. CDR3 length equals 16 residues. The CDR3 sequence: CASSYGGSVITGELFF. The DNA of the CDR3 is TGTGCCAGCAGTTACGGGGGGTCGGTTATTACCGGGGAGCTGTTTTTT.

The CDR3 DNA reads TGTGCCAGCAGCCCAACTGTGTGGAGGACCGGGGAGCTGTTTTTT. As protein: CASSPTVWRTGELFF. V is TRBV6-5 and J is TRBJ2-2; TRBD2 is a possible D gene (5 bases). Trimming removed 6 bases from V and 5 bases from J, with 16 bases in between. The CDR3 extends over 15 amino acids. Germline V CDR1 and CDR2: MNHEY, SVGAGI.

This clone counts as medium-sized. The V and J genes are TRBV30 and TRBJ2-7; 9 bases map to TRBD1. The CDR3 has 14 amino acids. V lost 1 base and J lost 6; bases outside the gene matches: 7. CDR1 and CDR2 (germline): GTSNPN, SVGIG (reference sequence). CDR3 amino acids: CAWSDPGQGSEQYF. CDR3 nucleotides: TGTGCCTGGAGTGACCCGGGACAGGGCTCCGAGCAGTACTTC.